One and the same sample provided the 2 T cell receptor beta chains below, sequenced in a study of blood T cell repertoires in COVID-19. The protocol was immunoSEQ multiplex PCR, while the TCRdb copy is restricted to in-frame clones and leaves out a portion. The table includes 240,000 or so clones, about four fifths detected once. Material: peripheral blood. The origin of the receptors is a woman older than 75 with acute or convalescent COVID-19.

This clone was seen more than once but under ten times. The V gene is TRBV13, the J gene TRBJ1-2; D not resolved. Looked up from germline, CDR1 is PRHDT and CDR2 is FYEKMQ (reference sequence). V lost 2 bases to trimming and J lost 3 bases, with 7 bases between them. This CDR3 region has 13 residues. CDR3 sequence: CASSLPPDYGYTF. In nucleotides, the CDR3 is TGTGCCAGCAGCTTACCTCCAGACTATGGCTACACCTTC.

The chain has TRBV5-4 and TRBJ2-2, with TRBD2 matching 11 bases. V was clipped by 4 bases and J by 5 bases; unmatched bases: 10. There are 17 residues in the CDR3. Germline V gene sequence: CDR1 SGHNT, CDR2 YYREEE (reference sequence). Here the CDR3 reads CASSPFSGGAGTGELFF. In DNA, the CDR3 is TGTGCCAGCAGCCCCTTTAGCGGGGGGGCGGGAACCGGGGAGCTGTTTTTT.